This TCR beta chain was retrieved from a study of blood T cell repertoires in COVID-19. About the research overall: Both acute and convalescent COVID-19 samples were obtained from the United States, Italy and Spain. The cDNA or gDNA used as material had been derived from T cells, B-cell-depleted T cells, or PBMCs.

The table came from immunoSEQ multiplex PCR; TCRdb's copy has only in-frame clones and leaves some out. The table lists about 59,000 clones, 78% of them singletons. The germline CDR1 and CDR2 sequences are MGHRA and YSYEKL. Trimming left V 1 base short and J 5 bases short, with 15 bases between. This CDR3 has 16 residues. This TCR came from a man older than 75 with acute or convalescent COVID-19. This rearrangement joins TRBV4-1 to TRBJ1-5; D is possibly TRBD1 (6 bases). Sequencing was done on a sample of peripheral blood. As DNA, the CDR3 is TGCGCCAGCAGCCAAGTTCAGACAGGCCGGGATCAGCCCCAGCATTTT. Translated, it gives CASSQVQTGRDQPQHF.